What follows are 29 T cell receptor beta chains derived from one specimen sequenced in a study of early stage breast cancer tumors (dated by TCRdb to the late 2010s). Receptor libraries were prepared by the immunoSEQ multiplex PCR assay. TCRdb took over this immuneACCESS table, retaining in-frame rearrangements with V and J assigned. Such tables are incomplete; in checked studies, under half of the missing clones stem from an unresolved V gene, and the remainder is unexplained. This sample holds thousands of clones; around 66% were observed only once. Clones ranked in the top ten supply approximately 15% of the sample. Sequencing used breast tumor tissue. The receptor set was obtained from a person aged 35-55 years with breast cancer.

This rearrangement joins TRBV7-9 to TRBJ2-5; D is perhaps TRBD2 (6 bases). This CDR3 region has 16 residues. The germline V gene has CDR1 SEHNR and CDR2 FQNEAQ (reference sequence). V lost 3 bases and J lost 0, with 14 bases in between. CDR3 bases: TGTGCCAGCAGCTTCGGGAGCGGACTGGACCAAGAGACCCAGTACTTC. Translating gives CASSFGSGLDQETQYF.

V gene TRBV28 combines with J gene TRBJ2-3, with D perhaps matching TRBD2 (6 bases). Per the germline V gene, CDR1 is MDHEN and CDR2 is SYDVKM. Deletions cut 5 bases from V and 2 bases from J, with 14 bases between. The length of the CDR3 is 15 residues. The CDR3: CASSRELGSTDTQYF. Written as DNA, the CDR3 is TGTGCCAGCAGTCGGGAGCTAGGTTCCACAGATACGCAGTATTTT.

The chain couples TRBV2 to TRBJ2-2; 9 bases map to TRBD2. This CDR3 region has 14 residues. With 4 bases clipped from V and 6 bases from J, the junction kept 3 bases outside the gene matches. Germline assignment: CDR1 SNHLY and CDR2 FYNNEI. The chain's CDR3 is CASSAAGGSGELFF. The CDR3 DNA is TGTGCCAGCAGTGCAGCGGGAGGATCCGGGGAGCTGTTTTTT.

The chain has TRBV28 and TRBJ2-2; D uncertain. The CDR3 length is 14 residues. Per germline, CDR1 MDHEN and CDR2 SYDVKM. With 2 bases removed from V and 5 bases from J, the gap between germline ends came to 9 bases. This CDR3 reads CASSLGVETGELFF. DNA for the CDR3: TGTGCCAGCAGTTTAGGGGTAGAAACCGGGGAGCTGTTTTTT.

The CDR3 DNA follows: TGTGCCATTTCAGGTCGGGTTTGGGCCAATGAGCAGTTCTTC. It specifies CAISGRVWANEQFF. The gene calls are TRBV10-3 and TRBJ2-1; D is unresolved. V dropped 9 bases and J dropped 6 bases, with 18 bases sitting between them. This CDR3 region has 14 residues. The germline V gene encodes CDR1 ENHRY and CDR2 SYGVKD.

V and J are TRBV28 and TRBJ1-2; D is unclear. CDR1 and CDR2 from the germline V gene are MDHEN and SYDVKM. The CDR3 consists of 13 residues. Trimming cost V 3 bases and J 5 bases, with 10 bases left between them. The CDR3, as DNA: TGTGCCAGCAGTTTTGGGGTACGATATGGCTACACCTTC. Its protein product is CASSFGVRYGYTF.

A remark on this clone: At one end, the junction sequence differs from germline, possibly due to a read error. The chain carries TRBV7-3 and TRBJ2-1, with 9 bases matching TRBD1. CDR3 length: 17 amino acids. The germline V gene encodes CDR1 SGHTA and CDR2 FQGTGA. In nucleotides, the CDR3 is TGTGCCAGCAGCCTAACTCACAGGGGGCTGGGCCTCGATGAGCAGTTCTTC. Translated: CASSLTHRGLGLDEQFF.

The table lists this clone with a few counts. The chain employs TRBV7-9 and TRBJ1-2; 12 bases map to TRBD1. Looked up from germline, CDR1 is SEHNR and CDR2 is FQNEAQ (reference sequence). The CDR3 length is 15 residues. Trimming removed 2 bases from V and 8 bases from J; junction bases left unmatched: 6. The CDR3 loop is CASSLPPGQGAGYTF. The CDR3 DNA is TGTGCCAGCAGCTTACCCCCGGGACAGGGGGCCGGCTACACCTTC.

With regard to this clone: Germline and junction disagree at one end, which may indicate a read error. This chain links TRBV6-6 with TRBJ1-2, with D uncertain. CDR1 is MNHNY, CDR2 SVGAGI, per germline (reference sequence). This CDR3 has 12 amino acids. CDR3 DNA: TGTGCCAGCAGTCACTCCGGCTATGGCTACACCTTC. This codes for CASSHSGYGYTF.

This clone occurred a few times. V usage is TRBV7-9 and J usage is TRBJ1-2; no clear D. V gave up 6 bases and J gave up 7 bases, with 18 bases separating them. Germline CDR1 is SEHNR and CDR2 is FQNEAQ (reference sequence). The CDR3 contains 14 residues. The CDR3 is CASSPSTSRGGYTF. The CDR3 DNA reads TGTGCCAGCAGTCCATCGACAAGCCGGGGTGGCTACACCTTC.

The V and J genes are TRBV7-8 and TRBJ2-1; 10 bases agree with TRBD2. CDR1 SGHVS and CDR2 FQNEAQ come from the germline V gene. The CDR3 sequence is 15 residues long. V trimming: 4 bases; J trimming: 3 bases; junction bases outside the gene matches: 3. The CDR3 here is CASSWTSGYYNEQFF. DNA of the CDR3: TGTGCCAGCAGCTGGACTAGCGGATACTACAATGAGCAGTTCTTC.

CDR3 loop: CASSPPGGTQYF. The CDR3 coding sequence is TGTGCCAGTAGTCCTCCAGGGGGCACGCAGTATTTT. The chain links TRBV19 to TRBJ2-3; 8 bases align to TRBD1. The CDR3 loop spans 12 amino acids. Germline V gives CDR1 LNHDA, CDR2 SQIVND (reference sequence). V shed 5 bases, J shed 9 bases, and the junction held 4 bases outside the gene matches. The full variable domain, in which reference TRBV19 and TRBJ2-3 provide the parts outside the CDR3, is DGGITQSPKYLFRKEGQNVTLSCEQNLNHDAMYWYRQDPGQGLRLIYYSQIVNDFQKGDIAEGYSVSREKKESFPLTVTSAQKNPTAFYLCASSPPGGTQYFGPGTRLTVL.

The chain couples TRBV25-1 to TRBJ2-5; D ambiguous. V dropped 2 bases and J dropped 5 bases, with 0 bases sitting between them. CDR1 is MGHDK and CDR2 is SYGVNS in the germline V gene. This CDR3 region has 10 residues. The CDR3 sequence: CASSEETQYF. CDR3 in DNA: TGTGCCAGCAGTGAAGAGACCCAGTACTTC.

This clone was observed a handful of times. The rearrangement joins TRBV7-9 to TRBJ1-2, with a possible D match to TRBD1 (5 bases). Trimming stripped 5 bases from V and 7 bases from J, with 14 bases between. The CDR3 is made up of 13 amino acids. Germline V gene sequence: CDR1 SEHNR, CDR2 FQNEAQ (reference sequence). CDR3 sequence: CASSAVGGAGYTF. The CDR3 DNA is TGTGCCAGCAGCGCGGTGGGGGGTGCTGGCTACACCTTC.

The chain employs TRBV7-2 and TRBJ2-2; D is ambiguous. The CDR3 is 15 amino acids. V gave up 5 bases and J gave up 6 bases, with 16 bases separating them. The germline CDR1 and CDR2 sequences are SGHTA and FQGNSA. The CDR3 reads CASSPYLWAAGELFF. CDR3 bases: TGTGCCAGCAGCCCATACTTGTGGGCGGCCGGGGAGCTGTTTTTT.

The V call is TRBV5-1, the J call TRBJ2-3; TRBD2 agrees at 15 bases. Germline V gene sequence: CDR1 SGHRS, CDR2 YFSETQ. The CDR3 runs 16 residues. J lost 7 bases, V lost 4 bases, and 7 bases had no gene match. DNA of the CDR3: TGCGCCAGCAGCCCGGGACTAGCGGGAGGTACGCATACGCAGTATTTT. Amino acid sequence: CASSPGLAGGTHTQYF. The whole variable domain, filled in from reference TRBV5-1 and TRBJ2-3, reads KAGVTQTPRYLIKTRGQQVTLSCSPISGHRSVSWYQQTPGQGLQFLFEYFSETQRNKGNFPGRFSGRQFSNSRSEMNVSTLELGDSALYLCASSPGLAGGTHTQYFGPGTRLTVL.

The chain has TRBV9 and TRBJ2-1; D not resolved. CDR1 is SGDLS and CDR2 is YYNGEE in the germline V gene. The CDR3 extends over 13 amino acids. Trimming cost V 3 bases and J 8 bases, with 12 bases left between them. The CDR3 DNA is TGTGCCAGCAGCGCCCATTGGGTTGATGAGCAGTTCTTC. Protein product: CASSAHWVDEQFF.

CDR3 sequence (DNA): TGTGCCAGCAGTTTATCCATCAGCGGGAGGGGGGAAAATACGCAGTATTTT. As protein: CASSLSISGRGENTQYF. The chain employs TRBV27 and TRBJ2-3, with 10 bases aligning to TRBD2. The CDR3 has 17 residues. Germline trimming cut 0 bases from V and 7 bases from J; bases unmatched to any gene: 10. The V gene's germline CDR1 is MNHEY and CDR2 SMNVEV (reference sequence).

This sequence joins TRBV6-1 and TRBJ2-2; the match to TRBD1 covers 9 bases. The CDR3 spans 16 residues. V shed 1 base and J 7 bases; nucleotides not matched to a gene: 7. The germline V gene encodes CDR1 MNHNS and CDR2 SASEGT. The CDR3 here is CASSEGPGTGIGELFF. The CDR3 nucleotides are TGTGCCAGCAGTGAAGGTCCCGGGACAGGGATCGGGGAGCTGTTTTTT.

This clone has just a few counts. The rearrangement links TRBV18 to TRBJ2-2; D possibly corresponds to TRBD1 (6 bases). CDR3 length equals 16 residues. The germline V gene has CDR1 KGHSH and CDR2 LQKENI. V was clipped by 0 bases and J by 2 bases, with 10 bases between them. The CDR3, as DNA: TGTGCCAGCTCACCACCCCCGGGACATAACACCGGGGAGCTGTTTTTT. Protein product: CASSPPPGHNTGELFF.

J is TRBJ2-1 and V is TRBV12-5, with D unresolved. The CDR3 extends over 16 amino acids. V lost 7 bases to trimming and J lost 7 bases, with 23 bases between them. The germline gives CDR1 LGHNT, CDR2 FRNRAP. The CDR3 DNA follows: TGTGCTAGTGCCCCTCCCTTTTTAGTGCCTGGGAATGAGCAGTTCTTC. Amino acid sequence: CASAPPFLVPGNEQFF.

Relative to its sample, this clone is large. The chain carries TRBV19 and TRBJ2-7, with 10 bases that match TRBD2. The V and J ends lost 9 bases and 3 bases, in that order; junction bases with no gene match: 17. Germline values: CDR1 LNHDA, CDR2 SQIVND (reference sequence). The CDR3 is made up of 17 amino acids. CDR3 in amino acids: CARPCKYLAGEDYEQYF. The CDR3 bases are TGTGCCAGGCCCTGTAAATATCTAGCGGGAGAAGACTACGAGCAGTACTTC.

The J gene is TRBJ1-5, the V gene TRBV18; D remains ambiguous. From germline, CDR1 is KGHSH and CDR2 LQKENI. V was cut by 5 bases and J by 5 bases, with 13 bases left in between. This CDR3 is 14 amino acids long. In DNA, the CDR3 is TGTGCCAGCTCAAAAGACGGAGGGCATCAGCCCCAGCATTTT. Translating gives CASSKDGGHQPQHF.

This clone appeared a few times. This sample also contains other DNA sequences that code for the same CDR3. This chain connects TRBV7-8 to TRBJ1-1, with 10 bases fitting TRBD1. V lost 5 bases, J lost 0 bases, and 6 bases stayed unmatched. The germline V gene encodes CDR1 SGHVS and CDR2 FQNEAQ. CDR3 size: 16 residues. The CDR3 region is CASSPRGQGLNTEAFF. The CDR3 DNA sequence: TGTGCCAGCAGCCCAAGGGGACAGGGGCTGAACACTGAAGCTTTCTTT.

The V and J genes are TRBV5-8 and TRBJ2-2, with 10 bases identical to TRBD1. J was trimmed by 3 bases and V by 7 bases; bases with no gene match: 9. Germline CDR1 SGHTS, CDR2 YDEGEE. The CDR3 runs to 16 residues. CDR3: CASQLSGTGDTGELFF. CDR3 coding DNA: TGTGCCAGCCAGCTTTCCGGGACAGGGGACACCGGGGAGCTGTTTTTT.

The V call is TRBV7-8, the J call TRBJ1-2; 7 positions agree with TRBD1. Germline V gene sequence: CDR1 SGHVS, CDR2 FQNEAQ. The V and J ends lost 1 base and 3 bases, in that order; junction bases with no gene match: 5. CDR3 size: 15 residues. The CDR3 sequence is CASSLGPGGDYGYTF. In DNA, the CDR3 is TGTGCCAGCAGCTTAGGCCCAGGGGGGGACTATGGCTACACCTTC.

This chain joins TRBV4-2 and TRBJ2-7, with D maybe TRBD1 (6 bases). This CDR3 region has 14 residues. Germline V gene sequence: CDR1 LGHNA, CDR2 YNFKEQ. V lost 3 bases and J lost 5, with 14 bases in between. DNA for the CDR3: TGTGCCAGCAGCCAGGGGGCAGGGAGCGACGAGCAGTACTTC. Translation gives CASSQGAGSDEQYF.

The J gene is TRBJ1-1, the V gene TRBV27; D is possibly TRBD1 (5 bases). Deletions cut 0 bases from V and 5 bases from J, with 10 bases between. Germline V lookup: CDR1 MNHEY, CDR2 SMNVEV (reference sequence). CDR3 length equals 14 residues. CDR3 bases: TGTGCCAGCAGTTTATCCGGGGGACGGACTGAAGCTTTCTTT. Encoded protein: CASSLSGGRTEAFF.

The chain is built from TRBV14 and TRBJ2-2; 9 bases are a match to TRBD2. Germline-derived CDR1 and CDR2 are SGHDN and FVKESK. Losses at the gene ends were 0 bases for V and 4 bases for J; bases not matched to a gene: 3. CDR3 length: 16 residues. For the CDR3, the DNA is TGTGCCAGCAGCCAAGATCTAGCGGGGCTCACCGGGGAGCTGTTTTTT. Amino acid sequence: CASSQDLAGLTGELFF.